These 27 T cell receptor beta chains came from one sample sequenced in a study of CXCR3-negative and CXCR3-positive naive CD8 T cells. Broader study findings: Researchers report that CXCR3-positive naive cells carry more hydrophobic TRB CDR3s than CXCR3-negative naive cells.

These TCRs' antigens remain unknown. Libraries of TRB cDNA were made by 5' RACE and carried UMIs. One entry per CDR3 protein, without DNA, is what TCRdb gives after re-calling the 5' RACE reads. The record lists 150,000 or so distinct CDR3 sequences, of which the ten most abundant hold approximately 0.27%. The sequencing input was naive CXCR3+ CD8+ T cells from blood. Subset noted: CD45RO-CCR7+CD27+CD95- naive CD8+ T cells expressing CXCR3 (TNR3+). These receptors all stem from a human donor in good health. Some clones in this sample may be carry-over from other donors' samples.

The CDR3 loop is CASSSGTGANEQFF. This chain joins TRBV5-1 and TRBJ2-1; TCRdb names TRBD1, which stays unverified in the absence of DNA. Germline V gene lookup returns CDR1 SGHRS and CDR2 YFSETQ. The CDR3 spans 14 residues.

CDR3: CASSPRSSNTEAFF. J is TRBJ1-1 and V is TRBV5-1. The CDR3 has 14 residues. CDR1 SGHRS and CDR2 YFSETQ come from the germline V gene.

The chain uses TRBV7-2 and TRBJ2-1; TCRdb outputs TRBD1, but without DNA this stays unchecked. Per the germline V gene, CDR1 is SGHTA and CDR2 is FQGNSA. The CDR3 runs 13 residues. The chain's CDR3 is CASSSGTNNEQFF.

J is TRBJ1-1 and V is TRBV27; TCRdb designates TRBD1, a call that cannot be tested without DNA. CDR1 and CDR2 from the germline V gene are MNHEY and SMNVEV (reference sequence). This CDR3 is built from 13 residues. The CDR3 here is CASSLRGPTEAFF.

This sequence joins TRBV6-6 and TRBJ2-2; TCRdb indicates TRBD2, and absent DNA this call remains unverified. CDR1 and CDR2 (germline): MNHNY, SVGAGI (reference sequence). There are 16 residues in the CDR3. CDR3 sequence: CASSYRLAGDEGELFF.

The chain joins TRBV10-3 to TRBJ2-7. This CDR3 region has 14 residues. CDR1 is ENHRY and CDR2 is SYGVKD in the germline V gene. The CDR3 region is CAISESGSSYEQYF.

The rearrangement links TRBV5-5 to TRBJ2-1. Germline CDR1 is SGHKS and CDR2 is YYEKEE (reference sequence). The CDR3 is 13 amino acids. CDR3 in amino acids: CASSLMAVDEQFF.

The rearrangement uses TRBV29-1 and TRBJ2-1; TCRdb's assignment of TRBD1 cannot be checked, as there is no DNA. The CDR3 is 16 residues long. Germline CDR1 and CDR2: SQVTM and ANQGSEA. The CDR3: CSVKGAPRGSYNEQFF.

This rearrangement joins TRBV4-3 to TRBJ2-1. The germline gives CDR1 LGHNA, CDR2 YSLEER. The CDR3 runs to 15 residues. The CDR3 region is CASSQDLQSYNEQFF.

The CDR3 spells CASAPGGLLGGEAFF. This chain joins TRBV13 and TRBJ1-1. The CDR3 sequence is 15 residues long. The germline gives CDR1 PRHDT, CDR2 FYEKMQ (reference sequence).

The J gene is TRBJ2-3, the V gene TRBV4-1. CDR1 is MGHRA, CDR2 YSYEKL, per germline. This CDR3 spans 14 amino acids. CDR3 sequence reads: CASGQDGGTDTQYF.

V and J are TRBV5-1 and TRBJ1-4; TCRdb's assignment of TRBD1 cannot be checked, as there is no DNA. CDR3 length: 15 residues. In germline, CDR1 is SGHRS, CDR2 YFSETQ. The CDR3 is CASGRTPATNEKLFF.

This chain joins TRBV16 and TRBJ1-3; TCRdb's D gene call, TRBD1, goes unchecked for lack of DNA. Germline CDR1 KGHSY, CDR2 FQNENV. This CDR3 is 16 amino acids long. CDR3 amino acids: CASSQFGGGNGNTIYF.

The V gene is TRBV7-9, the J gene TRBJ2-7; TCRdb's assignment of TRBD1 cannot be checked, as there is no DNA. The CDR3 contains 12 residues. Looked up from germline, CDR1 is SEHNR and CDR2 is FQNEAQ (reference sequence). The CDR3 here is CASSYGTGEQYF.

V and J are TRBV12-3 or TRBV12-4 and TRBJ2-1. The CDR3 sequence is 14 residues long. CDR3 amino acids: CASSFNIGGDTVFF.

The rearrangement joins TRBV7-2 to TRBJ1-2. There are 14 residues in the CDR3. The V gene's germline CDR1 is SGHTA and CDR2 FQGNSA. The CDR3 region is CASSLGRWDYGYTF. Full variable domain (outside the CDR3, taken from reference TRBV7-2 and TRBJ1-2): GAGVSQSPSNKVTEKGKDVELRCDPISGHTALYWYRQSLGQGLEFLIYFQGNSAPDKSGLPSDRFSAERTGGSVSTLTIQRTQQEDSAVYLCASSLGRWDYGYTFGSGTRLTVV.

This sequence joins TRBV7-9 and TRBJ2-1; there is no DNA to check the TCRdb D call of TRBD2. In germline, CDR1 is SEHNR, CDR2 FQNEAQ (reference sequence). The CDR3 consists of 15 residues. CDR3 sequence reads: CASSLAPGGDDEQFF.

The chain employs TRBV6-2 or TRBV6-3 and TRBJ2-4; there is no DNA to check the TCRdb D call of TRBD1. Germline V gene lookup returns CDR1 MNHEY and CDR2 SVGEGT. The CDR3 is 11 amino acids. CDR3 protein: CASRLEGVEYF.

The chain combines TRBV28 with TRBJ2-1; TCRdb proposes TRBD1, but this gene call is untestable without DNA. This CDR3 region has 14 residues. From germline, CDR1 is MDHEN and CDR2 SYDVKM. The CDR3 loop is CASSVPDRGHQQFF.

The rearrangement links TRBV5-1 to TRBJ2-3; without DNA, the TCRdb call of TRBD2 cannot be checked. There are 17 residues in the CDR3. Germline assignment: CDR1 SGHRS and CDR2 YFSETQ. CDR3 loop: CASSLRSSARWDDTQYF.

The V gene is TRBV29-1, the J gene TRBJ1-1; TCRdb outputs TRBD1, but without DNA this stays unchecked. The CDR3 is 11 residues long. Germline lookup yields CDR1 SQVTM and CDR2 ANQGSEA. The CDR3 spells CRGQLNTEAFF.

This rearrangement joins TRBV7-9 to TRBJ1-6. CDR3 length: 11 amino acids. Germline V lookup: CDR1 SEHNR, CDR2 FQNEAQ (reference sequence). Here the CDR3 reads CASSFESPLHF.

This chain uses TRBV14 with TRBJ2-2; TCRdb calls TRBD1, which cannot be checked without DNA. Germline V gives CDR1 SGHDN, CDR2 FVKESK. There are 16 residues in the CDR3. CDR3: CASSPPGGPNTGELFF.

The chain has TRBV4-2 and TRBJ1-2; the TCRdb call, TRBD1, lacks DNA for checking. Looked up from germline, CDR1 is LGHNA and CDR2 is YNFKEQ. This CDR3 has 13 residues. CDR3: CASSPGDNYGYTF.

The CDR3 reads CASSFYRDEQETQYF. The chain combines TRBV6-2 or TRBV6-3 with TRBJ2-5; checking the TCRdb D call of TRBD1 is not possible without DNA. Germline values: CDR1 MNHEY, CDR2 SVGEGT. The CDR3 sequence is 15 residues long.

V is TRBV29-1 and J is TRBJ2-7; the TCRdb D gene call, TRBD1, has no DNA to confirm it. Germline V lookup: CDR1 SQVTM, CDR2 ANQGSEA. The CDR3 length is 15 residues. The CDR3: CSVEEGGESSYEQYF.

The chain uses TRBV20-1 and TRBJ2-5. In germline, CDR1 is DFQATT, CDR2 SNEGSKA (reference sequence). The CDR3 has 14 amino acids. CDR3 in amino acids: CSARDRLARETQYF.